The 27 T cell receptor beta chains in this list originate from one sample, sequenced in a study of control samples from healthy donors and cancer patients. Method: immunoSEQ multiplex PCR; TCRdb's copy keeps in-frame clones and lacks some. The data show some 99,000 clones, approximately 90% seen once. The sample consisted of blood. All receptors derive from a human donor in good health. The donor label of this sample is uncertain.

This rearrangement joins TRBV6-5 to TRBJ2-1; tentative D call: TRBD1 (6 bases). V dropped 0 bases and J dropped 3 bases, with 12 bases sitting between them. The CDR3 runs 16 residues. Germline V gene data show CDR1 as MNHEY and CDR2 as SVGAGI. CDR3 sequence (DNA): TGTGCCAGCAGTTACTCTATGGGGACACTCTACAATGAGCAGTTCTTC. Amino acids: CASSYSMGTLYNEQFF.

The DNA of the CDR3 is TGTGCCAGCAGCTCACCGGGACAGGGGGACACCGGGGAGCTGTTTTTT. It encodes CASSSPGQGDTGELFF. The chain links TRBV5-6 to TRBJ2-2, with TRBD1 matching 11 bases. Looked up from germline, CDR1 is SGHDT and CDR2 is YYEEEE. The CDR3 sequence is 16 residues long. The V gene end was trimmed by 3 bases and the J gene end by 3 bases; junction bases not matched to a gene: 4.

The CDR3 region has the DNA TGTGCCAGCAGCTTCGACAGTGGAAACACCATATATTTT. It yields the protein CASSFDSGNTIYF. V is TRBV5-4 and J is TRBJ1-3, with D possibly TRBD1 on 5 matching bases. The CDR3 runs 13 residues. Trimming left V 2 bases short and J 3 bases short, with 6 bases between. CDR1 and CDR2 from the germline V gene are SGHNT and YYREEE (reference sequence).

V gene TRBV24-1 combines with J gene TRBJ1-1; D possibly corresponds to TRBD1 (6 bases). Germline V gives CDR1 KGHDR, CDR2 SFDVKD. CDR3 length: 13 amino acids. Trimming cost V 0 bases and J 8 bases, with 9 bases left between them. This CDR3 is CATSDLRGVEAFF. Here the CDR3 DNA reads TGTGCCACCAGTGATTTGAGGGGGGTAGAAGCTTTCTTT.

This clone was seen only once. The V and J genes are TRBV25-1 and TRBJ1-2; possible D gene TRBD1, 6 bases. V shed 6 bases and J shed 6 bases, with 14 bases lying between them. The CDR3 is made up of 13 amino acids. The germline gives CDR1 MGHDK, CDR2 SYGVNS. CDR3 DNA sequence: TGTGCCAGCAGCCAAGCGGGGGCGCATGGCTACACCTTC. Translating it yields CASSQAGAHGYTF.

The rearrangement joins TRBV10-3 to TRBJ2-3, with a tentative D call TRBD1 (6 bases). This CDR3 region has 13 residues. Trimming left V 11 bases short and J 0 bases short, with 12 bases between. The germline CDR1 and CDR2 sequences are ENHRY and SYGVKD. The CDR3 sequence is CAFSTGSTDTQYF. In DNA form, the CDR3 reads TGTGCCTTTTCCACAGGGAGCACAGATACGCAGTATTTT.

The CDR3 DNA sequence: TGTGCCAGCAGTTACGCCCAGGGCGACACTGAAGCTTTCTTT. It translates to CASSYAQGDTEAFF. The chain is built from TRBV6-6 and TRBJ1-1; TRBD1 is a possible D gene (5 bases). The germline V gene encodes CDR1 MNHNY and CDR2 SVGAGI (reference sequence). The CDR3 spans 14 residues. V gave up 2 bases and J gave up 3 bases, with 10 bases separating them.

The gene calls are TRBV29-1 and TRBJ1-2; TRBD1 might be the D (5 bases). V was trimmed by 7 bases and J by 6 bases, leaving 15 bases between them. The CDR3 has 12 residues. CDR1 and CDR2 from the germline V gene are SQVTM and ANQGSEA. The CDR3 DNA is TGCAGCGCCACGCGGGGGGTCGATGGCTACACCTTC. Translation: CSATRGVDGYTF.

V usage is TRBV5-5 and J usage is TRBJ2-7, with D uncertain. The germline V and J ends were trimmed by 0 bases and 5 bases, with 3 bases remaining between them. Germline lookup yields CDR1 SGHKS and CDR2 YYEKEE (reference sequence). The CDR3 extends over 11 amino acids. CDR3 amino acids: CASSLVDEQYF. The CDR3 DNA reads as TGTGCCAGCAGCTTGGTAGACGAGCAGTACTTC.

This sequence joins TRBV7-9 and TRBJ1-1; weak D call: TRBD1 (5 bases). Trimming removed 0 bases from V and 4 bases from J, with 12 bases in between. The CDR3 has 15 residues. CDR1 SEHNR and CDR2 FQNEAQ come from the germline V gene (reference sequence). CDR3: CASSLAGGAGTEAFF. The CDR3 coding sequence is TGTGCCAGCAGCTTAGCGGGAGGGGCAGGCACTGAAGCTTTCTTT. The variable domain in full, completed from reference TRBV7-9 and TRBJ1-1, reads DTGVSQNPRHKITKRGQNVTFRCDPISEHNRLYWYRQTLGQGPEFLTYFQNEAQLEKSRLLSDRFSAERPKGSFSTLEIQRTEQGDSAMYLCASSLAGGAGTEAFFGQGTRLTVV.

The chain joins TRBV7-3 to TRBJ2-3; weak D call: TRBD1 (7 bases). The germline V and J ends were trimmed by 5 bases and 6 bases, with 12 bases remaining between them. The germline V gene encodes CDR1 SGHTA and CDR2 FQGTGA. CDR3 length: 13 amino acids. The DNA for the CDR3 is TGTGCCAGCAGCCTACAGGGGAGGGATACGCAGTATTTT. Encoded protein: CASSLQGRDTQYF.

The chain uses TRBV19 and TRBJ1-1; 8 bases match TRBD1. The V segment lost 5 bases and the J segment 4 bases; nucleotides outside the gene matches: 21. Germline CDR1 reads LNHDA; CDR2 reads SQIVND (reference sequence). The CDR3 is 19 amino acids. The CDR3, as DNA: TGTGCCAGTAGTGTGGACAGGGCCCGTGGGAGGCGCATGGGCACTGAAGCTTTCTTT. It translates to CASSVDRARGRRMGTEAFF.

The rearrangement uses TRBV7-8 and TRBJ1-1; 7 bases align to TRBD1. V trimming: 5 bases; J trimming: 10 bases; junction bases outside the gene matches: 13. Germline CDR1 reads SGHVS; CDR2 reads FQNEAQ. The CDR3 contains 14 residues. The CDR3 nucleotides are TGTGCCAGCAGCCCCAAGGTGCGGGACAGCTTAGCTTTCTTT. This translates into CASSPKVRDSLAFF.

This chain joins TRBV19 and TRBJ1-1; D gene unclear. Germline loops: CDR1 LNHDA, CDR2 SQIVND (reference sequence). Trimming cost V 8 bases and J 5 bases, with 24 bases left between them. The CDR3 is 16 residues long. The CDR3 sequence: CASGVGFETVRTEAFF. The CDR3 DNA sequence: TGTGCCAGTGGGGTTGGGTTCGAGACTGTGAGGACTGAAGCTTTCTTT.

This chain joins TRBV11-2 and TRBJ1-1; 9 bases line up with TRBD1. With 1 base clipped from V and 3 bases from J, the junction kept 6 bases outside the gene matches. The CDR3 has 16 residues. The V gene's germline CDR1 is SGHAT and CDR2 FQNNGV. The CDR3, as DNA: TGTGCCAGCAGCTTAGTGACAGGGGGAGAGGACACTGAAGCTTTCTTT. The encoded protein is CASSLVTGGEDTEAFF.

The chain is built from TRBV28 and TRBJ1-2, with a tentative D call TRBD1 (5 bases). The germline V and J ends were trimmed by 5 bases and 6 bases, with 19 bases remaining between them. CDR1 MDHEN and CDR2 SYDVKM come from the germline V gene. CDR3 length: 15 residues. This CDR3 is CASSTPPQGLNGYTF. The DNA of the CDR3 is TGTGCCAGCAGTACTCCACCCCAGGGATTGAATGGCTACACCTTC.

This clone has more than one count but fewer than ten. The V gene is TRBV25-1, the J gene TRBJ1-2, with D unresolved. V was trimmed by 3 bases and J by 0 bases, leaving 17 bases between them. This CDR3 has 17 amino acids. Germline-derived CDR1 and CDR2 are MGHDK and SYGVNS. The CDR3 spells CASSDTTDPRSNYGYTF. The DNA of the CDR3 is TGTGCCAGCAGTGATACCACGGATCCCCGGTCTAACTATGGCTACACCTTC.

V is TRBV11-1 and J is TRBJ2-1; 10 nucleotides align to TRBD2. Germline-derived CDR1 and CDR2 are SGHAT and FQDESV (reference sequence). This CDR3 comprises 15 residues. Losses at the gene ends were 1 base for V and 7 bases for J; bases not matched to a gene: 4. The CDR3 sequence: CASSLESGGDNEQFF. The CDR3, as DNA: TGTGCCAGCAGCTTAGAAAGCGGGGGGGATAATGAGCAGTTCTTC.

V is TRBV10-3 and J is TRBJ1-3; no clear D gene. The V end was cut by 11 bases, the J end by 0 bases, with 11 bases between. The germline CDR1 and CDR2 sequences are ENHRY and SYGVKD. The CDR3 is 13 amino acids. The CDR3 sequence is CASEDGSGNTIYF. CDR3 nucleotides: TGTGCCTCAGAAGACGGCTCTGGAAACACCATATATTTT.

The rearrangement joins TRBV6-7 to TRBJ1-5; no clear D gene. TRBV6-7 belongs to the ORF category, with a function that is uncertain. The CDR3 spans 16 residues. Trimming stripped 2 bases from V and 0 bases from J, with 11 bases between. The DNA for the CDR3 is TGTGCCAGCAGTTACGGCAGGATACCTAGCAATCAGCCCCAGCATTTT. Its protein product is CASSYGRIPSNQPQHF.

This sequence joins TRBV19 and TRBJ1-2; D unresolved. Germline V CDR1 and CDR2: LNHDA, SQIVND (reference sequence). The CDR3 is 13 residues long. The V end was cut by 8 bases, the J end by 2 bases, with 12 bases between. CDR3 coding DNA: TGTGCCAGTCGACGGTCAGGCAACTATGGCTACACCTTC. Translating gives CASRRSGNYGYTF.

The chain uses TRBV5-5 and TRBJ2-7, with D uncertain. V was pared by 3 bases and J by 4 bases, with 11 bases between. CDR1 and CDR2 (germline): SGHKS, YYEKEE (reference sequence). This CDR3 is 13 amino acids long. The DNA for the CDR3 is TGTGCCAGCAGCTACGGACGGTTTTACGAGCAGTACGTC. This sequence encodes CASSYGRFYEQYV.

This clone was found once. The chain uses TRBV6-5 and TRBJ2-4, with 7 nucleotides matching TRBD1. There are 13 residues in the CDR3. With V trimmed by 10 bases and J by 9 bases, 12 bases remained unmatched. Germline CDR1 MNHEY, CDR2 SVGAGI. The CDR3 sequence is CATSRQGSSIQYF. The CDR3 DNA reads TGTGCCACCTCCCGACAGGGATCGAGCATTCAGTACTTC.

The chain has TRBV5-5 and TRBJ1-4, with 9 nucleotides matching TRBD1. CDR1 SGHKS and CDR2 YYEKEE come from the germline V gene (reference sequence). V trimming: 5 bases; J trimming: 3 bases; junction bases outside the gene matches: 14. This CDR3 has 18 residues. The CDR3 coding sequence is TGTGCCAGCAGATCTACAGGGGGCGGTCGATTCCCTAATGAAAAACTGTTTTTT. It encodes CASRSTGGGRFPNEKLFF.

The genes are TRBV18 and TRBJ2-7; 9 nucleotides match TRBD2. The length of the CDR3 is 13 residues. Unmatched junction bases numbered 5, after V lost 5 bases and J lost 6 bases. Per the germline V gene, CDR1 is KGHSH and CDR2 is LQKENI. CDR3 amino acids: CASSSTSGREQYV. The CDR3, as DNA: TGTGCCAGCTCATCGACTAGCGGACGCGAGCAGTACGTC.

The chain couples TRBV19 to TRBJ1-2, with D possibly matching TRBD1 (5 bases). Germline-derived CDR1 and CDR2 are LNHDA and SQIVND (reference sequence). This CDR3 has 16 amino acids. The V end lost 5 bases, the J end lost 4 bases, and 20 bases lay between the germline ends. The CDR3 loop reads CASSSPTGRKAYGYTF. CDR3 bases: TGTGCCAGTAGTTCGCCCACGGGACGGAAGGCCTATGGCTACACCTTC.

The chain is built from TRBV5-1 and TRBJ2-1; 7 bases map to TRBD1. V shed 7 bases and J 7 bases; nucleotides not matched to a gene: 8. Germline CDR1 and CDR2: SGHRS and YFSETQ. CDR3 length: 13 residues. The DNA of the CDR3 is TGCGCCAGCCGGCCGACAGGGAAAAATGAGCAGTTCTTC. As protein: CASRPTGKNEQFF.